This passage covers 8 T cell receptor beta chains from one sample sequenced in a study of blood T cells in healthy people across ages. Sample-barcoded 5' priming and a J-beta primer mix drove a second PCR of about 7 to 11 cycles. TCRdb re-analysed the 5' RACE reads in MiXCR, keeping a single row per CDR3 protein. The sample holds 1.5 million to 1.8 million distinct CDR3 sequences, approximately 43% seen once. The sample consisted of blood. All receptors derive from a woman aged 18-29 years in good health.

Concerning this clonotype itself: This sequence may be a read error, since a much larger clone differs from it by one base. The chain joins TRBV12-3 or TRBV12-4 to TRBJ2-1; D is uncertain. V lost 3 bases and J lost 10, with 13 bases in between. The CDR3 has 13 amino acids. This CDR3 is CASSFSEVYEQFF. The CDR3 region has the DNA TGTGCCAGCAGTTTCTCTGAGGTCTACGAGCAGTTCTTC.

The chain combines TRBV20-1 with TRBJ1-1; D gene uncertain. Trimming removed 3 bases at V and 10 bases at J, with 9 bases between. The CDR3 extends over 10 amino acids. In germline, CDR1 is DFQATT, CDR2 SNEGSKA (reference sequence). CDR3 sequence reads: CSASPNGAFF. For the CDR3, the DNA is TGCAGTGCTAGCCCCAATGGAGCTTTCTTT.

The chain couples TRBV7-9 to TRBJ2-4, with 7 bases lining up with TRBD1. Germline trimming cut 5 bases from V and 13 bases from J; bases unmatched to any gene: 20. The CDR3 sequence is 16 residues long. The germline V gene encodes CDR1 SEHNR and CDR2 FQNEAQ (reference sequence). CDR3 region: CASSIRDSNLKEIQYF. DNA of the CDR3: TGTGCCAGCAGCATCCGGGACAGCAACCTGAAAGAGATCCAGTACTTC.

The gene calls are TRBV6-2 or TRBV6-3 and TRBJ2-3; the D gene is possibly TRBD2 (6 bases). The CDR3 length is 16 residues. Germline lookup yields CDR1 MNHEY and CDR2 SVGEGT. V was trimmed by 7 bases and J by 0 bases, leaving 17 bases between them. The CDR3 region is CASTFLEGSSTDTQYF. CDR3 sequence (DNA): TGTGCCAGCACCTTCTTGGAGGGTTCTAGCACAGATACGCAGTATTTT.

This clonotype was observed a few times. This rearrangement joins TRBV20-1 to TRBJ2-7, with a tentative D call TRBD1 (6 bases). The CDR3 runs to 14 residues. Trimming stripped 0 bases from V and 2 bases from J, with 11 bases between. The V gene's germline CDR1 is DFQATT and CDR2 SNEGSKA (reference sequence). DNA for the CDR3: TGCAGTGCTAGAGATCTAGGGGGAACCTACGAGCAGTACTTC. Amino acid sequence: CSARDLGGTYEQYF.

This clonotype was observed a single time. The junction departs from the called germline gene at one end, perhaps through a read error. This chain links TRBV9 with TRBJ2-3, with a possible D match to TRBD1 (6 bases). The CDR3 sequence is 14 residues long. Germline CDR1 reads SGDLS; CDR2 reads YYNGEE. In DNA form, the CDR3 reads TGTGCCGGCAGCCTAGACAGGAGCTCTGATACGCAGTATTTT. Its translation is CAGSLDRSSDTQYF.

A word on this clonotype: A read error is possible here, since a much larger clone lies one base away. The chain employs TRBV7-2 and TRBJ1-2; D unclear. The ends were cut back, 1 base at V and 3 bases at J, with 3 bases in the middle. Germline loops: CDR1 SGHTA, CDR2 FQGNSA. The CDR3 is made up of 12 amino acids. Here the CDR3 reads CASSLDDYGYTF. The CDR3 DNA sequence: TGTGCCAGCAGCTTAGATGACTATGGCTACACCTTC.

The rearrangement joins TRBV29-1 to TRBJ2-3; 7 nucleotides match TRBD1. Germline V gene data show CDR1 as SQVTM and CDR2 as ANQGSEA. The CDR3 sequence is 13 residues long. V trimming: 4 bases; J trimming: 4 bases; junction bases outside the gene matches: 5. The CDR3 here is CSVAGQGADTQYF. The CDR3 coding sequence is TGCAGCGTTGCAGGTCAGGGGGCAGATACGCAGTATTTT.